The 29 T cell receptor beta chains in this list originate from one sample, sequenced in a study of control samples from healthy donors and cancer patients. Produced via immunoSEQ multiplex PCR; TCRdb's table is partial and in-frame only. This table has roughly 99,000 clones, roughly four fifths appearing once. The sequenced material came from blood. These receptors originate from a man aged 55-75 years in good health.

The chain uses TRBV24-1 and TRBJ2-3; 15 bases are shared with TRBD2. The germline V gene encodes CDR1 KGHDR and CDR2 SFDVKD. The CDR3 runs to 17 residues. Trimming cost V 3 bases and J 3 bases; bases outside gene matches: 3. Here the CDR3 reads CATSDPGTSGRTDTQYF. CDR3 in DNA: TGTGCCACCAGTGATCCCGGGACTAGCGGGAGGACAGATACGCAGTATTTT.

This chain uses TRBV5-4 with TRBJ1-2; 7 bases are shared with TRBD1. V gave up 8 bases and J gave up 4 bases; unmatched junction bases: 17. The CDR3 runs 16 residues. Per germline, CDR1 SGHNT and CDR2 YYREEE (reference sequence). The CDR3 is CASGGLQGIGLYGYTF. In DNA form, the CDR3 reads TGTGCCAGTGGCGGGTTACAGGGGATAGGACTCTATGGCTACACCTTC.

J is TRBJ1-6 and V is TRBV20-1; D call uncertain. There are 18 residues in the CDR3. Germline values: CDR1 DFQATT, CDR2 SNEGSKA (reference sequence). Trimming pared 3 bases from V and 6 bases from J, leaving 24 bases between. As DNA, the CDR3 is TGCAGTGCTAGTAATCTTGGGCTCCTCGGGGATGGTAATTCACCCCTCCACTTT. It encodes CSASNLGLLGDGNSPLHF.

The chain recombines TRBV19 with TRBJ1-6, with 7 bases aligning to TRBD1. CDR1 is LNHDA and CDR2 is SQIVND in the germline V gene (reference sequence). Trimming cost V 3 bases and J 7 bases; bases outside gene matches: 9. CDR3 length: 16 amino acids. This chain's CDR3 is CASSISTGLDNSPLHF. The CDR3 DNA reads TGTGCCAGTAGTATCTCGACAGGGCTTGACAATTCACCCCTCCACTTT.

The V gene is TRBV5-4, the J gene TRBJ1-1; no firm D call. The V end was cut by 0 bases, the J end by 1 base, with 4 bases between. Germline V gene sequence: CDR1 SGHNT, CDR2 YYREEE (reference sequence). The CDR3 is 13 residues long. In nucleotides, the CDR3 is TGTGCCAGCAGCTTGGACTCGAACACTGAAGCTTTCTTT. Its protein product is CASSLDSNTEAFF.

The gene calls are TRBV12-5 and TRBJ1-1; maybe TRBD1 (5 bases). The CDR3 extends over 14 amino acids. CDR1 is LGHNT, CDR2 FRNRAP, per germline. V was shortened by 2 bases and J by 5 bases, with 12 bases between the two germline ends. CDR3 region: CASGLSQGRTEAFF. The CDR3 DNA is TGTGCTAGTGGTTTGAGTCAGGGAAGGACTGAAGCTTTCTTT.

This chain joins TRBV4-1 and TRBJ1-6; the D is unclear. The V gene's germline CDR1 is MGHRA and CDR2 YSYEKL. The V end lost 8 bases, the J end lost 2 bases, and 13 bases lay between the germline ends. The CDR3 is 15 amino acids. CDR3 DNA: TGCGCCAGCGGGGTAACAGCGACCTATAATTCACCCCTCCACTTT. This gives the protein CASGVTATYNSPLHF.

The rearrangement joins TRBV6-5 to TRBJ2-7; possibly TRBD1 or TRBD2 for D (5 bases each). Trimming shortened V by 0 bases and J by 5 bases, and 17 bases separated the two germline ends. The V gene's germline CDR1 is MNHEY and CDR2 SVGAGI. This CDR3 contains 16 residues. The CDR3 region has the DNA TGTGCCAGCAGTTACTCGGCAGGGAGAGTTCGGGACGAGCAGTACTTC. Translation: CASSYSAGRVRDEQYF.

This clone was recorded once. This chain uses TRBV30 with TRBJ1-4, with TRBD1 matching 8 bases. In germline, CDR1 is GTSNPN, CDR2 SVGIG (reference sequence). There are 16 residues in the CDR3. Unmatched junction bases numbered 9, after V lost 0 bases and J lost 6 bases. In DNA, the CDR3 is TGTGCCTGGAGTGTATCACGGACAGGGACTCATGAAAAACTGTTTTTT. It codes for CAWSVSRTGTHEKLFF. Variable domain in full (rest from reference TRBV30 and TRBJ1-4): SQTIHQWPATLVQPVGSPLSLECTVEGTSNPNLYWYRQAAGRGLQLLFYSVGIGQISSEVPQNLSASRPQDRQFILSSKKLLLSDSGFYLCAWSVSRTGTHEKLFFGSGTQLSVL.

This clone was detected only once. V usage is TRBV30 and J usage is TRBJ1-1; no reliable D call. Trimming removed 0 bases at V and 4 bases at J, with 9 bases between. CDR3 length: 13 residues. Germline CDR1 is GTSNPN and CDR2 is SVGIG (reference sequence). The CDR3 sequence: CAWSVSELTEAFF. The DNA for the CDR3 is TGTGCCTGGAGTGTATCAGAGCTCACTGAAGCTTTCTTT.

The J gene is TRBJ2-3, the V gene TRBV27; D is ambiguous. The CDR3 has 14 residues. Trimming took off 8 bases at V and 6 bases at J, with 18 bases between the two ends. Germline V CDR1 and CDR2: MNHEY, SMNVEV (reference sequence). The CDR3 is CASCLGGPRDTQYF. CDR3 DNA sequence: TGTGCCAGCTGTCTGGGCGGCCCACGCGATACGCAGTATTTT.

This chain joins TRBV7-7 and TRBJ1-6; 10 bases agree with TRBD1. Losses at the gene ends were 6 bases for V and 10 bases for J; bases not matched to a gene: 27. The CDR3 loop spans 21 amino acids. Germline V gene lookup returns CDR1 SSHAT and CDR2 FNYEAQ (reference sequence). For the CDR3, the DNA is TGTGCCAGCAGTTCCGAGGATTACCGGGACAGGGGTCCTCTTGGGGAGTCACCCCTCCACTTT. Its translation is CASSSEDYRDRGPLGESPLHF.

The genes are TRBV2 and TRBJ2-1, with a tentative D call TRBD2 (6 bases). The CDR3 loop spans 14 amino acids. The V end was cut by 6 bases, the J end by 10 bases, with 19 bases between. Germline loops: CDR1 SNHLY, CDR2 FYNNEI. CDR3 amino acids: CASRRRGSKEEQFF. The CDR3 DNA reads TGTGCCAGCAGGCGGCGGGGCTCCAAGGAAGAGCAGTTCTTC.

This clone was observed a few times. The V and J genes are TRBV4-1 and TRBJ2-1; 12 bases map to TRBD2. After removal of 7 bases from V and 9 bases from J, the junction contained 7 bases not matched to a gene. Germline V gene data show CDR1 as MGHRA and CDR2 as YSYEKL. This CDR3 has 14 residues. CDR3 coding DNA: TGCGCCAGCAAGAGACTAGCGGGAGATGGTGAGCAGTTCTTC. It yields the protein CASKRLAGDGEQFF.

V is TRBV5-6 and J is TRBJ2-5, with D maybe TRBD1 (5 bases). V was cut by 1 base and J by 5 bases, with 9 bases left in between. This CDR3 has 13 residues. Germline values: CDR1 SGHDT, CDR2 YYEEEE. The CDR3 sequence: CASSLRTLETQYF. The CDR3 DNA is TGTGCCAGCAGCTTGCGGACACTGGAGACCCAGTACTTC.

Here the CDR3 reads CASSLGLDPGTEAFF. In DNA, the CDR3 is TGTGCCAGCAGCTTAGGGTTGGATCCAGGGACTGAAGCTTTCTTT. This rearrangement joins TRBV7-2 to TRBJ1-1, with a weak D call TRBD1 (5 bases). The CDR3 runs to 15 residues. Germline V lookup: CDR1 SGHTA, CDR2 FQGNSA. With 1 base removed from V and 5 bases from J, the gap between germline ends came to 14 bases.

Turning to this clone: This sample also contains other DNA sequences that code for the same CDR3. This chain joins TRBV18 and TRBJ2-1; D unclear. The germline V gene encodes CDR1 KGHSH and CDR2 LQKENI. Between the trimmed V and J ends, which lost 2 bases and 0 bases, there was a span of 8 bases. CDR3 size: 15 residues. CDR3 amino acids: CASSPLGSSYNEQFF. The DNA for the CDR3 is TGTGCCAGCTCACCATTGGGAAGCTCCTACAATGAGCAGTTCTTC.

This clone was picked up one time. The gene calls are TRBV5-6 and TRBJ1-1, with D maybe TRBD1 (5 bases). The CDR3 consists of 11 residues. Germline V CDR1 and CDR2: SGHDT, YYEEEE. V lost 4 bases and J lost 6, with 7 bases in between. CDR3 sequence: CASSTGAEAFF. CDR3 nucleotide sequence: TGTGCCAGCAGCACGGGGGCTGAAGCTTTCTTT.

The chain combines TRBV30 with TRBJ1-1, with 9 positions matching TRBD1. The V segment lost 3 bases and the J segment 5 bases; nucleotides outside the gene matches: 10. Per the germline V gene, CDR1 is GTSNPN and CDR2 is SVGIG (reference sequence). This CDR3 spans 15 amino acids. CDR3 sequence reads: CAWSLTGGAGTEAFF. In nucleotides, the CDR3 is TGTGCCTGGAGCCTAACAGGGGGCGCGGGGACTGAAGCTTTCTTT.

The V and J genes are TRBV19 and TRBJ2-6, with D perhaps TRBD1 (5 bases). The CDR3 covers 15 residues. CDR1 LNHDA and CDR2 SQIVND come from the germline V gene (reference sequence). The V end lost 2 bases, the J end lost 0 bases, and 5 bases lay between the germline ends. The CDR3 reads CASSIQGSGANVLTF. The CDR3 region has the DNA TGTGCCAGTAGTATACAGGGCTCTGGGGCCAACGTCCTGACTTTC.

This clone was detected a few times. The genes are TRBV7-2 and TRBJ1-5; the D is unclear. In germline, CDR1 is SGHTA, CDR2 FQGNSA. There are 13 residues in the CDR3. The V and J ends lost 1 base and 5 bases respectively, with 6 bases between them. The CDR3 DNA reads TGTGCCAGCAGCTTAGGTCAGGATCAGCCCCAGCATTTT. Amino acids: CASSLGQDQPQHF.

CDR3 residues: CSASRGYSYEQYF. The DNA for the CDR3 is TGCAGCGCCTCCAGGGGGTACTCCTACGAGCAGTACTTC. The chain employs TRBV29-1 and TRBJ2-7, with 7 bases aligning to TRBD1. Germline CDR1 reads SQVTM; CDR2 reads ANQGSEA. J was trimmed by 0 bases and V by 7 bases; bases with no gene match: 6. The CDR3 loop spans 13 amino acids.

The V call is TRBV6-2 or TRBV6-3, the J call TRBJ2-5; 8 nucleotides align to TRBD1. Trimming removed 2 bases from V and 9 bases from J; junction bases left unmatched: 8. CDR1 is MNHEY and CDR2 is SVGEGT in the germline V gene. The CDR3 is made up of 14 amino acids. CDR3 DNA sequence: TGTGCCAGCAGTTACGGGACAGGCTTTGTTCCCCAGTACTTC. It yields the protein CASSYGTGFVPQYF.

This chain links TRBV18 with TRBJ2-2, with unresolved D. This CDR3 spans 14 amino acids. Trimming left V 3 bases short and J 1 base short, with 6 bases between. From germline, CDR1 is KGHSH and CDR2 LQKENI. The CDR3 protein is CASSPIKNTGELFF. Here the CDR3 DNA reads TGTGCCAGCTCACCTATAAAGAACACCGGGGAGCTGTTTTTT.

The rearrangement joins TRBV7-9 to TRBJ2-7; 9 bases agree with TRBD1. V shed 0 bases, J shed 6 bases, and the junction held 6 bases outside the gene matches. The CDR3 runs 15 residues. Germline assignment: CDR1 SEHNR and CDR2 FQNEAQ (reference sequence). The CDR3 region is CASSLARTGESEQYF. Here the CDR3 DNA reads TGTGCCAGCAGCTTAGCCCGGACAGGGGAGAGCGAGCAGTACTTC.

The chain carries TRBV27 and TRBJ1-4, with 9 nucleotides matching TRBD1. The V segment lost 5 bases and the J segment 7 bases; nucleotides outside the gene matches: 5. This CDR3 has 14 amino acids. The germline CDR1 and CDR2 sequences are MNHEY and SMNVEV (reference sequence). The chain's CDR3 is CASSGDRVGEKLFF. The CDR3, as DNA: TGTGCCAGCAGTGGGGACAGGGTGGGTGAAAAACTGTTTTTT.

The chain has TRBV3-1 (or the pseudogene TRBV3-2) and TRBJ2-1; 9 nucleotides align to TRBD1. The CDR3 totals 13 residues. Trimming cost V 7 bases and J 5 bases; bases outside gene matches: 3. Germline V gene data show CDR1 as LGHDT and CDR2 as YNNKEL (reference sequence). CDR3 loop: CASKRTGDNEQFF. The CDR3 DNA is TGTGCCAGCAAACGGACAGGGGACAATGAGCAGTTCTTC.

This clone occurred once. The V call is TRBV5-1, the J call TRBJ2-5; weak D call: TRBD1 (7 bases). Looked up from germline, CDR1 is SGHRS and CDR2 is YFSETQ. The CDR3 contains 15 residues. V was shortened by 2 bases and J by 5 bases, with 16 bases between the two germline ends. The CDR3 sequence is CASSFDQGGRETQYF. In DNA form, the CDR3 reads TGCGCCAGCAGCTTTGACCAGGGGGGTCGGGAGACCCAGTACTTC.

The genes are TRBV3-1 (or the pseudogene TRBV3-2) and TRBJ2-3; 11 nucleotides align to TRBD2. The CDR3 covers 18 residues. Unmatched junction bases numbered 6, after V lost 0 bases and J lost 1 base. From germline, CDR1 is LGHDT and CDR2 YNNKEL (reference sequence). CDR3 region: CASSQDPTSGGRTDTQYF. DNA for the CDR3: TGTGCCAGCAGCCAAGATCCTACTAGCGGGGGACGCACAGATACGCAGTATTTT.